This entry describes one T cell receptor (beta chain). Antigen unknown. This PCR relied on a set of 60 Vbeta primers and 13 Jbeta primers. TCRdb keeps only in-frame clones here, not all; method: immunoSEQ multiplex PCR. The data show fewer than 200,000 clones, with roughly 85% seen just once and about 2.7% held by the top ten. This sample was taken from a study of cytomegalovirus exposure and HLA in healthy donors. Findings and limits, study-wide: About 87% or about 30% of the time was how often most TCR beta V segments were productive, according to an earlier analysis.

The TCR originated in a man aged 25 to 45 in good health and CMV-seropositive. Sequencing input: PBMCs.

The CDR3 DNA reads as TGTGCCAGCAGTGTTCTAGCGGTCACCGTGGGAACCGGGGAGCTGTTTTTT. Translated: CASSVLAVTVGTGELFF. V is TRBV2 and J is TRBJ2-2, with 7 bases identical to TRBD2. The CDR3 extends over 17 amino acids. Germline assignment: CDR1 SNHLY and CDR2 FYNNEI. Trimming took 4 bases from V and 5 from J; bases not matched to a gene: 13.